Below, 15 T cell receptor beta chains from the same sample are listed, as sequenced in a study of early T cells in non-severe SARS-CoV-2 infection (dated by TCRdb to about 2021). The library was produced with 5' RACE. Sequencing was carried out with a NextSeq 500. The public reads were run again by TCRdb, first through fastp at Q25 and then through MiXCR, and only productive beta chains were kept. Merged by CDR3 protein, the rows form single entries marked with the most common genes and DNA. In all, the sample holds roughly 75,000 distinct CDR3 sequences, and roughly 12% of those were seen once. The biggest ten clones account for around 5% of the sample. Specimen: whole blood. The receptors come from an adult who was a healthcare worker with PCR-confirmed SARS-CoV-2 infection or an uninfected control (not recorded which).

This clonotype was seen a single time. It may be a read error: a sequence one base away is much more abundant. The chain carries TRBV15 and TRBJ2-2; possible D gene TRBD2, 6 bases. Per germline, CDR1 LNHNV and CDR2 YYDKDF (reference sequence). CDR3 length: 14 amino acids. CDR3 region: CATSSAYNTGGLFF. CDR3 bases: TGTGCCACCAGCAGTGCTTATAACACCGGGGGGCTGTTTTTT.

V usage is TRBV20-1 and J usage is TRBJ1-5, with a possible D match to TRBD1 (6 bases). This CDR3 has 14 residues. CDR1 is DFQATT and CDR2 is SNEGSKA in the germline V gene (reference sequence). V lost 5 bases, J lost 2 bases, and 13 bases lay in between. The CDR3 nucleotides are TGCAGTGCTGGGGGCAGTCTCGGCAATCAGCCCCAGCATTTT. The encoded protein is CSAGGSLGNQPQHF.

This clonotype was picked up a small number of times. This rearrangement joins TRBV29-1 to TRBJ1-2; D perhaps matches TRBD1 (5 bases). V was shortened by 1 base and J by 8 bases, with 11 bases between the two germline ends. The CDR3 is 12 residues long. The germline V gene has CDR1 SQVTM and CDR2 ANQGSEA. In DNA form, the CDR3 reads TGCAGCGTTGAAGTGGGGCGAAGGGGCTACACCTTC. This sequence encodes CSVEVGRRGYTF.

This clonotype was seen at least ten times. The V call is TRBV7-6, the J call TRBJ1-5; 7 bases fit TRBD1. V shed 2 bases and J 2 bases; nucleotides not matched to a gene: 9. Germline V gene sequence: CDR1 SGHVS, CDR2 FNYEAQ. The CDR3 runs 17 residues. This CDR3 is CASSLQGDVFGNQPQHF. For the CDR3, the DNA is TGTGCCAGCAGCTTACAGGGGGACGTTTTTGGCAATCAGCCCCAGCATTTT.

This clonotype is large. The rearrangement links TRBV29-1 to TRBJ1-3; unclear D gene. The V end was cut by 1 base, the J end by 0 bases, with 4 bases between. This CDR3 region has 13 residues. The germline CDR1 and CDR2 sequences are SQVTM and ANQGSEA. CDR3 sequence (DNA): TGCAGCGTTGAAGGGGACTCTGGAAACACCATATATTTT. It is translated as CSVEGDSGNTIYF.

This clonotype has a count of ten or more. The V and J genes are TRBV12-3 or TRBV12-4 and TRBJ1-1; perhaps TRBD1 as D (6 bases). V gave up 6 bases and J gave up 3 bases, with 14 bases separating them. The CDR3 has 14 residues. Here the CDR3 reads CASREDRRYTEAFF. CDR3 in DNA: TGTGCCAGCAGAGAAGACAGGCGTTACACTGAAGCTTTCTTT.

This clonotype came up many times. The CDR3 loop reads CSVDTNQETQYF. CDR3 DNA: TGCAGCGTGGACACGAACCAAGAGACCCAGTACTTC. This chain connects TRBV29-1 to TRBJ2-5, with D possibly TRBD1 on 5 matching bases. The CDR3 loop spans 12 amino acids. The germline gives CDR1 SQVTM, CDR2 ANQGSEA. The ends were cut back, 6 bases at V and 0 bases at J, with 8 bases in the middle.

The sample holds a few counts of this clonotype. This sequence joins TRBV11-2 and TRBJ1-1, with D unclear. Deletions cut 5 bases from V and 8 bases from J, with 6 bases between. The CDR3 has 10 residues. Germline CDR1 is SGHAT and CDR2 is FQNNGV. The CDR3 DNA sequence: TGTGCCAGCAGCCTTTTGGAAGCTTTCTTT. Its protein product is CASSLLEAFF.

This clonotype was recorded a few times. The rearrangement links TRBV29-1 to TRBJ1-1; unclear D gene. The CDR3 has 13 residues. V gave up 2 bases and J gave up 0 bases, with 7 bases separating them. The germline V gene encodes CDR1 SQVTM and CDR2 ANQGSEA. CDR3 protein: CSVERLMNTEAFF. The CDR3 coding sequence is TGCAGCGTTGAACGGCTAATGAACACTGAAGCTTTCTTT.

This clonotype was seen more than once but under ten times. The rearrangement joins TRBV5-5 to TRBJ1-2; 9 bases match TRBD1. The CDR3 covers 15 residues. Germline CDR1 is SGHKS and CDR2 is YYEKEE (reference sequence). V shed 3 bases and J 2 bases; nucleotides not matched to a gene: 5. The CDR3 here is CASSWTGTGNYGYTF. As DNA, the CDR3 is TGTGCCAGCAGCTGGACCGGGACAGGGAACTATGGCTACACCTTC. The full variable domain, with the rest looked up from reference TRBV5-5 and TRBJ1-2, is DAGVTQSPTHLIKTRGQQVTLRCSPISGHKSVSWYQQVLGQGPQFIFQYYEKEERGRGNFPDRFSARQFPNYSSELNVNALLLGDSALYLCASSWTGTGNYGYTFGSGTRLTVV.

In its sample, this clonotype was seen many times. The chain joins TRBV11-2 to TRBJ2-7; 7 nucleotides align to TRBD1. The CDR3 loop spans 14 amino acids. The V and J ends lost 5 bases and 2 bases, in that order; junction bases with no gene match: 6. Germline assignment: CDR1 SGHAT and CDR2 FQNNGV. DNA of the CDR3: TGTGCCAGCAGCGCGCTCAGGGGGACCTACGAGCAGTACTTC. This encodes CASSALRGTYEQYF.

This clonotype was detected only a few times. DNA of the CDR3: TGTGCCAGCAGTTATCAACCGTGGGACATCACAGATACGCAGTATTTT. It codes for CASSYQPWDITDTQYF. V usage is TRBV6-2 or TRBV6-3 and J usage is TRBJ2-3; D is perhaps TRBD1 (6 bases). Germline CDR1 reads MNHEY; CDR2 reads SVGEGT. V was trimmed by 3 bases and J by 2 bases, leaving 15 bases between them. The CDR3 sequence is 16 residues long.

This clonotype was found a few times. This chain uses TRBV19 with TRBJ1-5; D unclear. Trimming removed 1 base at V and 6 bases at J, with 10 bases between. Per the germline V gene, CDR1 is LNHDA and CDR2 is SQIVND (reference sequence). The CDR3 is made up of 14 amino acids. CDR3 residues: CASSIVTAGQPQHF. The CDR3, as DNA: TGTGCCAGTAGTATAGTAACCGCCGGTCAGCCCCAGCATTTT. Drawing the rest from reference TRBV19 and TRBJ1-5, the complete variable domain is DGGITQSPKYLFRKEGQNVTLSCEQNLNHDAMYWYRQDPGQGLRLIYYSQIVNDFQKGDIAEGYSVSREKKESFPLTVTSAQKNPTAFYLCASSIVTAGQPQHFGDGTRLSIL.

This clonotype was observed a handful of times. The rearrangement uses TRBV7-2 and TRBJ2-5, with D tentatively TRBD1 (6 bases). The CDR3 has 16 amino acids. V was clipped by 4 bases and J by 4 bases, with 19 bases between them. Looked up from germline, CDR1 is SGHTA and CDR2 is FQGNSA. The CDR3 spells CASSSMGRQGRETQYF. CDR3 nucleotide sequence: TGTGCCAGCAGCTCAATGGGGCGGCAGGGGCGAGAGACCCAGTACTTC. Full variable domain (outside the CDR3, taken from reference TRBV7-2 and TRBJ2-5): GAGVSQSPSNKVTEKGKDVELRCDPISGHTALYWYRQSLGQGLEFLIYFQGNSAPDKSGLPSDRFSAERTGGSVSTLTIQRTQQEDSAVYLCASSSMGRQGRETQYFGPGTRLLVL.

This clonotype was seen at least ten times. The rearrangement uses TRBV5-5 and TRBJ2-1, with no clear D. Germline CDR1 is SGHKS and CDR2 is YYEKEE (reference sequence). V lost 4 bases and J 2 bases, leaving 10 bases between the germline ends. There are 14 residues in the CDR3. The CDR3 sequence is CASSQGSAYNEQFF. Here the CDR3 DNA reads TGTGCCAGCAGCCAAGGTTCCGCCTACAATGAGCAGTTCTTC.